These 27 T cell receptor beta chains came from one sample sequenced in a study of shared clonotypes between healthy human individuals. Some clones are missing from TCRdb's copy, which holds only in-frame ones; the method was immunoSEQ multiplex PCR. Seen here are roughly 2,500,000 clones, roughly 93% observed once, and the top ten hold approximately 0.35%. The sequenced material came from naive CD4+ T cells from PBMCs. Subset reported: CD45RA+ positively selected. The receptors stem from a man between 18 and 35 years old in good health. Some clones in this sample may be carry-over from other donors' samples.

The chain carries TRBV5-1 and TRBJ2-6, with D possibly being TRBD2 (5 bases). CDR3 length: 17 residues. V shed 1 base and J shed 1 base, with 12 bases lying between them. Germline V gene data show CDR1 as SGHRS and CDR2 as YFSETQ. CDR3 in DNA: TGCGCCAGCAGCTTGATGGACGGGATTTCTGGGGCCAACGTCCTGACTTTC. It yields the protein CASSLMDGISGANVLTF.

The chain couples TRBV6-1 to TRBJ1-1; D might be TRBD1 (5 bases). Between the trimmed V and J ends, which lost 3 bases and 1 base, there was a span of 9 bases. Germline CDR1 MNHNS, CDR2 SASEGT. The CDR3 runs to 14 residues. Written as DNA, the CDR3 is TGTGCCAGCAGTGAGGGAGGGGCGAACACTGAAGCTTTCTTT. As protein: CASSEGGANTEAFF.

The V gene is TRBV28, the J gene TRBJ2-1; TRBD2 matches 7 bases. V was clipped by 3 bases and J by 0 bases; unmatched bases: 5. Germline V gives CDR1 MDHEN, CDR2 SYDVKM. The CDR3 loop spans 16 amino acids. The CDR3 spells CASSLEGGSSYNEQFF. DNA for the CDR3: TGTGCCAGCAGTTTGGAGGGCGGGAGCTCCTACAATGAGCAGTTCTTC.

DNA of the CDR3: TGTGCCAGCTCACCACCAGAGCAGGGGGCAACTGAAGCTTTCTTT. It encodes CASSPPEQGATEAFF. This chain links TRBV18 with TRBJ1-1, with TRBD1 matching over 8 bases. Looked up from germline, CDR1 is KGHSH and CDR2 is LQKENI. The CDR3 spans 15 residues. The ends lost 0 bases at V and 5 bases at J; junction bases unmatched: 5.

The chain links TRBV6-1 to TRBJ1-5, with a tentative D call TRBD1 (5 bases). Germline CDR1 reads MNHNS; CDR2 reads SASEGT. The CDR3 runs to 13 residues. V was pared by 8 bases and J by 9 bases, with 17 bases between. The DNA of the CDR3 is TGTGCCAGCCATGACAGTGCACGACCGCCCCAGCATTTT. It translates to CASHDSARPPQHF.

The chain recombines TRBV18 with TRBJ2-7, with D possibly being TRBD1 (6 bases). Germline V gene data show CDR1 as KGHSH and CDR2 as LQKENI. The CDR3 spans 15 residues. Trimming took 2 bases from V and 7 from J, leaving 18 bases between them. CDR3 loop: CASSPLQGQAEEQYF. The CDR3 DNA follows: TGTGCCAGCTCACCATTACAGGGCCAAGCAGAAGAGCAGTACTTC.

This clone showed up just a few times. Other DNA sequences of this sample code for an identical CDR3. V usage is TRBV30 and J usage is TRBJ2-1; 7 bases match TRBD2. V was clipped by 0 bases and J by 0 bases; unmatched bases: 2. CDR1 and CDR2 from the germline V gene are GTSNPN and SVGIG (reference sequence). The length of the CDR3 is 15 residues. In DNA form, the CDR3 reads TGTGCCTGGAGTGTGGGCGGGAGCTCCTACAATGAGCAGTTCTTC. This translates into CAWSVGGSSYNEQFF.

The V gene is TRBV6-6, the J gene TRBJ2-2; D is possibly TRBD1 or TRBD2 (5 bases each). V was trimmed by 7 bases and J by 6 bases, leaving 18 bases between them. The germline CDR1 and CDR2 sequences are MNHNY and SVGAGI (reference sequence). This CDR3 contains 15 residues. The DNA for the CDR3 is TGTGCCAGCACCGAAACCGGGGCCTTGGCCGGGGAGCTGTTTTTT. Translating gives CASTETGALAGELFF.

The genes are TRBV20-1 and TRBJ2-1; 7 bases line up with TRBD2. CDR1 and CDR2 from the germline V gene are DFQATT and SNEGSKA (reference sequence). Trimming at V came to 1 base and at J to 13 bases, leaving 4 bases not matched to a gene. This CDR3 has 11 amino acids. CDR3 sequence: CSARGGGAQFF. DNA of the CDR3: TGCAGTGCTAGAGGCGGGGGAGCACAGTTCTTC.

The chain is built from TRBV12-5 and TRBJ2-7; 7 bases agree with TRBD1. The CDR3 runs to 14 residues. Germline V gene data show CDR1 as LGHNT and CDR2 as FRNRAP. Trimming at V came to 3 bases and at J to 5 bases, leaving 7 bases not matched to a gene. CDR3 DNA sequence: TGTGCTAGTGGTTTTGGGACAGCTCGGGACGAGCAGTACTTC. Its protein is CASGFGTARDEQYF.

In regard to this clone: Other nucleotide sequences in the sample specify the same CDR3. The chain uses TRBV2 and TRBJ2-7, with D hard to call. Germline V gene sequence: CDR1 SNHLY, CDR2 FYNNEI. V was pared by 8 bases and J by 1 base, with 9 bases between. This CDR3 contains 12 residues. CDR3 amino acids: CASRRESYEQYF. DNA for the CDR3: TGTGCCAGCCGAAGGGAATCCTACGAGCAGTACTTC.

Worth noting for this clone: An end of the junction does not agree with germline; a read error may underlie this. The genes are TRBV30 and TRBJ2-7, with 9 bases fitting TRBD1. In germline, CDR1 is GTSNPN, CDR2 SVGIG (reference sequence). The CDR3 runs 15 residues. The CDR3 sequence is CAWTVPDRGRWRPYF. CDR3 nucleotides: TGTGCCTGGACCGTTCCGGACAGGGGACGCTGGCGGCCCTATTTC.

This rearrangement joins TRBV5-1 to TRBJ2-1; 7 bases are shared with TRBD2. Looked up from germline, CDR1 is SGHRS and CDR2 is YFSETQ. J lost 3 bases, V lost 1 base, and 1 base had no gene match. The CDR3 has 14 amino acids. The CDR3 is CASSLTSDYNEQFF. CDR3 DNA sequence: TGCGCCAGCAGCTTGACTAGCGACTACAATGAGCAGTTCTTC.

The chain joins TRBV15 to TRBJ2-5; D might be TRBD2 (7 bases). V gave up 10 bases and J gave up 3 bases, with 24 bases separating them. The germline V gene has CDR1 LNHNV and CDR2 YYDKDF (reference sequence). This CDR3 contains 16 residues. CDR3 bases: TGTGCCATTAGAAGGATGGCGGGAGAGGGGGAAGAGACCCAGTACTTC. Protein sequence: CAIRRMAGEGEETQYF.

The chain carries TRBV27 and TRBJ2-1; TRBD2 matches at 10 bases. The CDR3 contains 16 residues. The junction had 4 bases not matched to a gene; V was cut back by 5 bases and J by 0 bases. Germline V gives CDR1 MNHEY, CDR2 SMNVEV (reference sequence). CDR3 sequence: CASSRLAGHSYNEQFF. The CDR3 DNA follows: TGTGCCAGCAGTAGACTAGCGGGCCACTCCTACAATGAGCAGTTCTTC.

This clone appeared a single time. The chain employs TRBV28 and TRBJ2-7; possibly TRBD1 for D (5 bases). V was cut by 6 bases and J by 6 bases, with 15 bases left in between. The CDR3 extends over 13 amino acids. Germline loops: CDR1 MDHEN, CDR2 SYDVKM. The CDR3 coding sequence is TGTGCCAGCAGCCTCAGGTCAGGGTCCGAGCAGTACTTC. It translates to CASSLRSGSEQYF.

CDR3 sequence: CASSVGLAASYQETQYF. As DNA, the CDR3 is TGTGCCAGCAGCGTCGGACTAGCGGCTTCGTACCAAGAGACCCAGTACTTC. The chain links TRBV7-9 to TRBJ2-5, with 10 bases lining up with TRBD2. The CDR3 totals 17 residues. CDR1 and CDR2 (germline): SEHNR, FQNEAQ (reference sequence). The V and J ends lost 5 bases and 0 bases, in that order; junction bases with no gene match: 9.

This clone has only a few counts. This chain joins TRBV13 and TRBJ1-1; D remains unclear. This CDR3 has 13 amino acids. CDR1 and CDR2 (germline): PRHDT, FYEKMQ (reference sequence). The ends were cut back, 1 base at V and 8 bases at J, with 11 bases in the middle. The CDR3 nucleotides read TGTGCCAGCAGCTTAGATACAGCATCAGAAGCTTTCTTT. It codes for CASSLDTASEAFF.

A remark on this clone: Other DNA sequences from this sample encode an identical CDR3 as well. The rearrangement links TRBV14 to TRBJ2-5, with TRBD2 matching over 13 bases. Germline V gene lookup returns CDR1 SGHDN and CDR2 FVKESK. V lost 4 bases, J lost 1 base, and 3 bases stayed unmatched. The CDR3 has 16 residues. The CDR3 nucleotides are TGTGCCAGCAGCCTCACTAGCGGGAGGGCCCAAGAGACCCAGTACTTC. Protein product: CASSLTSGRAQETQYF.

The chain recombines TRBV7-8 with TRBJ2-2; weak D call: TRBD2 (5 bases). CDR1 is SGHVS and CDR2 is FQNEAQ in the germline V gene. Trimming removed 5 bases from V and 1 base from J, with 17 bases in between. This CDR3 has 17 amino acids. The CDR3 DNA follows: TGTGCCAGCAGCCCTCCTCAGCGGAGCGGGAACACCGGGGAGCTGTTTTTT. Protein: CASSPPQRSGNTGELFF.

V gene TRBV30 combines with J gene TRBJ1-2; possible D gene TRBD1, 5 bases. V was pared by 0 bases and J by 8 bases, with 13 bases between. Per germline, CDR1 GTSNPN and CDR2 SVGIG (reference sequence). The length of the CDR3 is 13 residues. CDR3 nucleotide sequence: TGTGCCTGGAGTGTAAAGGACGGGGCCGGCTACACCTTC. Translating gives CAWSVKDGAGYTF.

The chain employs TRBV27 and TRBJ2-7, with 7 bases fitting TRBD1. CDR3 length: 13 residues. The germline V gene encodes CDR1 MNHEY and CDR2 SMNVEV (reference sequence). Trimming at V came to 10 bases and at J to 2 bases, leaving 8 bases not matched to a gene. CDR3 loop: CATSRTGAYEQYF. CDR3 DNA sequence: TGTGCCACCTCTCGGACAGGAGCCTACGAGCAGTACTTC.

The gene calls are TRBV18 and TRBJ2-2, with D perhaps matching TRBD2 (5 bases). This CDR3 comprises 14 residues. The germline V and J ends were trimmed by 6 bases and 6 bases, with 14 bases remaining between them. Per germline, CDR1 KGHSH and CDR2 LQKENI. For the CDR3, the DNA is TGTGCCAGCTCCATAAGGAGGCAACCCGGGGAGCTGTTTTTT. Translation: CASSIRRQPGELFF.

The chain joins TRBV19 to TRBJ2-7; D possibly corresponds to TRBD2 (7 bases). V was shortened by 6 bases and J by 3 bases, with 18 bases between the two germline ends. CDR3 length: 15 residues. Germline values: CDR1 LNHDA, CDR2 SQIVND (reference sequence). DNA of the CDR3: TGTGCCAGTAGCCAGGGAGGGGGACTCAGCTACGAGCAGTACTTC. This translates into CASSQGGGLSYEQYF.

The chain carries TRBV10-2 and TRBJ2-7; 11 nucleotides align to TRBD2. CDR1 is WSHSY, CDR2 SAAADI, per germline. CDR3 length: 15 amino acids. V lost 7 bases, J lost 3 bases, and 8 bases stayed unmatched. The CDR3 DNA reads TGCGCCAGCACCCCGAATCTAGCGGGAGGCTACGAGCAGTACTTC. It translates to CASTPNLAGGYEQYF.

V is TRBV14 and J is TRBJ2-1, with 11 bases aligning to TRBD2. Germline CDR1 is SGHDN and CDR2 is FVKESK. V shed 4 bases and J 3 bases; nucleotides not matched to a gene: 5. CDR3 length: 16 residues. CDR3 coding DNA: TGTGCCAGCAGCCGACCGGGACTAGCGGACTACAATGAGCAGTTCTTC. It specifies CASSRPGLADYNEQFF.

V gene TRBV11-2 combines with J gene TRBJ2-7, with 8 bases aligning to TRBD2. There are 15 residues in the CDR3. With 1 base clipped from V and 2 bases from J, the junction kept 4 bases outside the gene matches. CDR1 SGHAT and CDR2 FQNNGV come from the germline V gene. CDR3 sequence reads: CASSLASGRTYEQYF. The CDR3 DNA is TGTGCCAGCAGCTTAGCGAGCGGGAGAACCTACGAGCAGTACTTC.